This TCR beta chain stems from a study of blood T cell repertoires in COVID-19. Overall study: Sources were T cells, B-cell-depleted T cells, or PBMCs; the material itself was cDNA or gDNA.

Some clones are missing from TCRdb's copy, which holds only in-frame ones; the method was immunoSEQ multiplex PCR. Of under 300,000 clones listed, around 83% are singletons. This clonotype was sampled from a young woman with acute or convalescent COVID-19. The sample consisted of peripheral blood.

CDR3 residues: CASSPDGGANEQFF. The CDR3 nucleotides are TGTGCCAGCAGCCCGGATGGGGGCGCCAATGAGCAGTTCTTC. This chain connects TRBV5-4 to TRBJ2-1; D might be TRBD1 (6 bases). Trimming took 4 bases from V and 6 from J, leaving 14 bases between them. CDR1 is SGHNT, CDR2 YYREEE, per germline (reference sequence). The CDR3 runs 14 residues.